This is a list of T cell receptor beta chains from one sample in a study of blood T cell repertoires in COVID-19. Data came from immunoSEQ multiplex PCR; TCRdb stores just in-frame clones and leaves some out. The table shows some 100,000 clones, with 90% occurring only once. Source material: peripheral blood. Receptors originate from a man in his fifties with acute or convalescent COVID-19. CDR3s include the opening cysteine and the closing phenylalanine or tryptophan. D genes are given only for firm matches. Clone size is stated in some rows and not others, as once, few, many or a class when expanded.

cdr3_aa: CASRRGISNQPQHF
cdr3_nt: TGTGCCAGTAGGCGAGGGATTAGCAATCAGCCCCAGCATTTT
d_call: NA
j_call: TRBJ1-5
clone_size: once
v_call: TRBV19

cdr3_aa: CSVEAGLGNTIYF
cdr3_nt: TGCAGCGTTGAAGCAGGGCTTGGAAACACCATATATTTT
d_call: NA
j_call: TRBJ1-3
clone_size: few
v_call: TRBV29-1

cdr3_aa: CASSPRGLAGKETQYF
cdr3_nt: TGTGCCAGCTCACCACGAGGACTAGCGGGAAAAGAGACCCAGTACTTC
d_call: TRBD2
j_call: TRBJ2-5
clone_size: NA
v_call: TRBV18

cdr3_aa: CASSVTRGAYEQYF
cdr3_nt: TGTGCCAGCAGCGTAACGCGGGGGGCCTACGAGCAGTACTTC
d_call: TRBD2
j_call: TRBJ2-7
clone_size: NA
v_call: TRBV9

cdr3_aa: CASSLSRGRFNEQFF
cdr3_nt: TGTGCCAGCAGCTTATCGCGGGGGAGGTTCAATGAGCAGTTCTTC
d_call: TRBD2
j_call: TRBJ2-1
clone_size: NA
v_call: TRBV11-3

cdr3_aa: CASSQGPGNQETQYF
cdr3_nt: TGTGCCAGCAGCCAAGGGCCAGGTAACCAAGAGACCCAGTACTTC
d_call: NA
j_call: TRBJ2-5
clone_size: once
v_call: TRBV3-1/TRBV3-2

cdr3_aa: CAWSTLQGWLGYTF
cdr3_nt: TGTGCCTGGAGTACCTTACAGGGTTGGCTTGGCTACACCTTC
d_call: NA
j_call: TRBJ1-2
clone_size: NA
v_call: TRBV30

cdr3_aa: CATSDRGGTEAFF
cdr3_nt: TGTGCCACCAGTGACCGGGGGGGCACTGAAGCTTTCTTT
d_call: NA
j_call: TRBJ1-1
clone_size: NA
v_call: TRBV24-1

cdr3_aa: CASSPFDSEQYF
cdr3_nt: TGTGCCAGCAGCCCCTTCGACAGCGAGCAGTACTTC
d_call: NA
j_call: TRBJ2-7
clone_size: NA
v_call: TRBV11-2

cdr3_aa: CASSFDPDRWYGEAFF
cdr3_nt: TGCGCCAGCAGCTTCGACCCCGACAGGTGGTATGGTGAAGCTTTCTTT
d_call: NA
j_call: TRBJ1-1
clone_size: once
v_call: TRBV5-1

cdr3_aa: CASSYEPASQPQHF
cdr3_nt: TGTGCCAGCAGTTACGAACCTGCTAGTCAGCCCCAGCATTTT
d_call: NA
j_call: TRBJ1-5
clone_size: NA
v_call: TRBV6-2/TRBV6-3

cdr3_aa: CASSLGADTGELFF
cdr3_nt: TGTGCCAGCAGCTTAGGAGCGGACACCGGGGAGCTGTTTTTT
d_call: NA
j_call: TRBJ2-2
clone_size: NA
v_call: TRBV11-2

cdr3_aa: CASSTGQGGSGNSPLHF
cdr3_nt: TGCGCCAGCAGCACGGGACAGGGAGGAAGTGGGAATTCACCCCTCCACTTT
d_call: TRBD1
j_call: TRBJ1-6
clone_size: NA
v_call: TRBV5-1

cdr3_aa: CASSLKTGIQETQYF
cdr3_nt: TGTGCCAGCAGCCTCAAGACAGGGATCCAAGAGACCCAGTACTTC
d_call: TRBD1
j_call: TRBJ2-5
clone_size: NA
v_call: TRBV11-2

cdr3_aa: CASSQSASGRCYEQYF
cdr3_nt: TGCGCCAGCAGTCAATCGGCTAGCGGGAGGTGCTACGAGCAGTACTTC
d_call: TRBD2
j_call: TRBJ2-7
clone_size: NA
v_call: TRBV23-1

cdr3_aa: CASSYGGVDTEAFF
cdr3_nt: TGTGCCAGCAGTTACGGAGGAGTAGACACTGAAGCTTTCTTT
d_call: NA
j_call: TRBJ1-1
clone_size: NA
v_call: TRBV6-6

cdr3_aa: CASSEWAGSYEQYF
cdr3_nt: TGTGCCAGCAGTGAATGGGCGGGATCCTACGAGCAGTACTTC
d_call: NA
j_call: TRBJ2-7
clone_size: NA
v_call: TRBV25-1

cdr3_aa: CASSSGRGRGNQPQHF
cdr3_nt: TGTGCCAGCAGCTCAGGTCGTGGCAGGGGCAATCAGCCCCAGCATTTT
d_call: NA
j_call: TRBJ1-5
clone_size: few
v_call: TRBV21-1

cdr3_aa: CASGLGAGQETQYF
cdr3_nt: TGTGCTAGTGGTTTGGGGGCAGGTCAAGAGACCCAGTACTTC
d_call: NA
j_call: TRBJ2-5
clone_size: NA
v_call: TRBV12-5

cdr3_aa: CASSLISSGDQETQYF
cdr3_nt: TGTGCCAGCTCCCTGATTTCTAGCGGTGACCAAGAGACCCAGTACTTC
d_call: TRBD2
j_call: TRBJ2-5
clone_size: NA
v_call: TRBV7-6

cdr3_aa: CSVLRPPNTEAFF
cdr3_nt: TGCAGCGTTCTGCGGCCGCCGAACACTGAAGCTTTCTTT
d_call: NA
j_call: TRBJ1-1
clone_size: NA
v_call: TRBV29-1

cdr3_aa: CASSEYKAYNEQFF
cdr3_nt: TGTGCCAGCAGTGAATATAAAGCATACAATGAGCAGTTCTTC
d_call: NA
j_call: TRBJ2-1
clone_size: NA
v_call: TRBV25-1

cdr3_aa: CASSLESGRAGSGELFF
cdr3_nt: TGTGCCAGCAGCTTGGAAAGCGGGAGGGCCGGGAGCGGGGAGCTGTTTTTT
d_call: TRBD2
j_call: TRBJ2-2
clone_size: NA
v_call: TRBV5-4

cdr3_aa: CASSQDLASQGLTEAFF
cdr3_nt: TGCGCCAGCAGCCAAGATCTTGCCTCTCAGGGGCTCACTGAAGCTTTCTTT
d_call: NA
j_call: TRBJ1-1
clone_size: few
v_call: TRBV4-3

cdr3_aa: CASSLGVGQGNTEAFF
cdr3_nt: TGTGCCAGCAGCTTAGGAGTGGGGCAGGGAAACACTGAAGCTTTCTTT
d_call: NA
j_call: TRBJ1-1
clone_size: NA
v_call: TRBV7-9

cdr3_aa: CASSQDGGGAPYEQYF
cdr3_nt: TGCGCCAGCAGCCAAGATGGGGGAGGGGCCCCCTACGAGCAGTACTTC
d_call: TRBD2
j_call: TRBJ2-7
clone_size: NA
v_call: TRBV4-1

cdr3_aa: CASSYSPSGRLGEQFF
cdr3_nt: TGTGCCAGCAGTTACTCTCCTAGCGGGAGGTTGGGTGAGCAGTTCTTC
d_call: TRBD2
j_call: TRBJ2-1
clone_size: NA
v_call: TRBV6-6

cdr3_aa: CASSIAGAGGLDTQYF
cdr3_nt: TGTGCCAGTAGTATAGCCGGAGCGGGAGGGTTAGATACGCAGTATTTT
d_call: TRBD2
j_call: TRBJ2-3
clone_size: NA
v_call: TRBV19

cdr3_aa: CASSKTGGSGEKLFF
cdr3_nt: TGTGCCAGCAGCAAGACGGGTGGCAGCGGTGAAAAACTGTTTTTT
d_call: NA
j_call: TRBJ1-4
clone_size: NA
v_call: TRBV11-2

cdr3_aa: CASSKEAGLNPWTEAFF
cdr3_nt: TGTGCCAGCAGCAAAGAGGCGGGATTAAATCCGTGGACTGAAGCTTTCTTT
d_call: NA
j_call: TRBJ1-1
clone_size: NA
v_call: TRBV21-1

cdr3_aa: CASSLDFRDRDKQFF
cdr3_nt: TGTGCCAGCAGCTTAGATTTCCGGGACAGGGATAAGCAGTTCTTC
d_call: TRBD1
j_call: TRBJ2-1
clone_size: NA
v_call: TRBV11-3

cdr3_aa: CASSGDGGKGQPQHF
cdr3_nt: TGTGCCAGCAGCGGGGATGGGGGGAAGGGGCAGCCCCAGCATTTT
d_call: NA
j_call: TRBJ1-5
clone_size: once
v_call: TRBV6-5

cdr3_aa: CATSGTDNTGELFF
cdr3_nt: TGTGCCACCAGTGGGACAGATAACACCGGGGAGCTGTTTTTT
d_call: NA
j_call: TRBJ2-2
clone_size: NA
v_call: TRBV24-1

cdr3_aa: CASSPLGPGQETQYF
cdr3_nt: TGTGCCAGCTCACCATTAGGCCCGGGGCAAGAGACCCAGTACTTC
d_call: NA
j_call: TRBJ2-5
clone_size: NA
v_call: TRBV18

cdr3_aa: CASSLLSDNEQFF
cdr3_nt: TGTGCCAGCAGCCTATTAAGTGACAATGAGCAGTTCTTC
d_call: NA
j_call: TRBJ2-1
clone_size: NA
v_call: TRBV11-3

cdr3_aa: CASSLLAGSGYEQYF
cdr3_nt: TGTGCCAGCAGTCTCTTAGCGGGATCGGGGTACGAGCAGTACTTC
d_call: TRBD2
j_call: TRBJ2-7
clone_size: NA
v_call: TRBV27

cdr3_aa: CASSENWEVGKDGYTF
cdr3_nt: TGTGCCAGCAGTGAAAATTGGGAGGTGGGGAAGGATGGCTACACCTTC
d_call: NA
j_call: TRBJ1-2
clone_size: NA
v_call: TRBV6-4

cdr3_aa: CASSDPRLAGGPNNEQFF
cdr3_nt: TGTGCCAGCAGTGACCCCAGACTAGCGGGAGGGCCCAACAATGAGCAGTTCTTC
d_call: TRBD2
j_call: TRBJ2-1
clone_size: NA
v_call: TRBV6-1

cdr3_aa: CASSLGAVGGTQYF
cdr3_nt: TGTGCCAGCAGCTTAGGGGCAGTTGGAGGTACGCAGTATTTT
d_call: NA
j_call: TRBJ2-3
clone_size: NA
v_call: TRBV11-2

cdr3_aa: CAWSVLSDTDTQYF
cdr3_nt: TGTGCCTGGAGTGTACTAAGTGATACAGATACGCAGTATTTT
d_call: NA
j_call: TRBJ2-3
clone_size: once
v_call: TRBV30

cdr3_aa: CASSLRPGEIKFF
cdr3_nt: TGTGCCAGCAGCTTAAGGCCGGGAGAAATCAAGTTCTTC
d_call: NA
j_call: TRBJ2-1
clone_size: NA
v_call: TRBV7-9

cdr3_aa: CASISTDRGAAGELFF
cdr3_nt: TGTGCCAGCATCTCCACGGACAGGGGGGCGGCCGGGGAGCTGTTTTTT
d_call: TRBD1
j_call: TRBJ2-2
clone_size: NA
v_call: TRBV11-2

cdr3_aa: CASSFEGQVNYGYTF
cdr3_nt: TGTGCCAGCAGCTTCGAGGGACAGGTTAACTATGGCTACACCTTC
d_call: TRBD1
j_call: TRBJ1-2
clone_size: NA
v_call: TRBV13

cdr3_aa: CASSSGLAGSVTGELFF
cdr3_nt: TGTGCCAGCAGCTCGGGACTAGCGGGAAGCGTCACCGGGGAGCTGTTTTTT
d_call: TRBD2
j_call: TRBJ2-2
clone_size: NA
v_call: TRBV5-8

cdr3_aa: CASSSSGQANSPLHF
cdr3_nt: TGTGCCAGCAGCTCCTCGGGACAGGCAAATTCACCCCTCCACTTT
d_call: TRBD1
j_call: TRBJ1-6
clone_size: NA
v_call: TRBV7-2

cdr3_aa: CASNWTGGLRKLFF
cdr3_nt: TGCGCCAGCAACTGGACAGGGGGCTTGAGAAAACTGTTTTTT
d_call: TRBD1
j_call: TRBJ1-4
clone_size: NA
v_call: TRBV10-1